This TCR beta chain was captured in a study of CD8+CD57+ T cells in acquired aplastic anemia. Whole-study context: DNA recovered from sorted CD4+ and CD8+ cells had a mean of approximately 3.2 ug.

About this clonotype itself: Its antigen is not identified.

Study-level results: Both patients and controls carried the same twenty-nine CD8+ CDR3 sequences.

The template used for profiling TCR beta VDJ and CDR3 was genomic DNA. TCRdb itself ran the reads through MiXCR, one entry per CDR3 protein. In the table there are about 180,000 distinct CDR3 sequences, roughly 63% of which are singletons. Sequencing involved patients with CD8+CD57+ cell expansion previously shown by flow cytometry. Each patient gave a blood sample that was collected before any therapy had been received. Sequenced material: sorted CD4+, CD8+, or CD8+CD57+ T cells (not recorded which) from PBMCs. The sequence came from a human donor with aplastic anemia.

The CDR3 nucleotides are TGCAGTGCTAGAGATCGGGGCAGCCTAGGGGAGACCCAGTACTTC. Translation: CSARDRGSLGETQYF. The J gene is TRBJ2-5, the V gene TRBV20-1; the D gene could be TRBD1 or TRBD2 (5 bases each). The CDR3 has 15 amino acids. CDR1 and CDR2 from the germline V gene are DFQATT and SNEGSKA (reference sequence). The V gene lost 0 bases and the J gene lost 5 bases, with 16 bases spanning the gap.